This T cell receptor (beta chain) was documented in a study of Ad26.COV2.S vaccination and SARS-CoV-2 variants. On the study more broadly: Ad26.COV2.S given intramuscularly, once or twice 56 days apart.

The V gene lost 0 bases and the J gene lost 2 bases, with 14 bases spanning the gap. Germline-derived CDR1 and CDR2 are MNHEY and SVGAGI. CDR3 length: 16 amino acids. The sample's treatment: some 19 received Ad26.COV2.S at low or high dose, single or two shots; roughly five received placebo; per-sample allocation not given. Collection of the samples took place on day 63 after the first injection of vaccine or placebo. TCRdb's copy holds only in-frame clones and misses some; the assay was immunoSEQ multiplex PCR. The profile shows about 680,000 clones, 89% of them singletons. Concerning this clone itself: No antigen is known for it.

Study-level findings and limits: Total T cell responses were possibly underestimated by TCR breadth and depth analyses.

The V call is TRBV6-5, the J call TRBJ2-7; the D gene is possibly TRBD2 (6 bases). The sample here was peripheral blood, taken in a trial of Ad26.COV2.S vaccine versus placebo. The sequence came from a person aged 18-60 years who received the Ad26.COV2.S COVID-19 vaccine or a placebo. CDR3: CASSYSSGGEAYEQYF. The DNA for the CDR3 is TGTGCCAGCAGTTACTCGAGTGGAGGGGAGGCCTACGAGCAGTACTTC.